The rows below give T cell receptor beta chains drawn from one sample of a study of shared clonotypes between healthy human individuals. Only in-frame clones appear in the TCRdb table, and some are missing; sequencing was by immunoSEQ multiplex PCR. The repertoire has 800,000 to 1,200,000 clones, around 82% of them found once; the top ten carry approximately 0.52%. Sequencing input: memory CD4+ T cells from PBMCs. The receptors here all came from a man aged 18 to 35 in good health. Some clones in this sample may be carry-over from other donors' samples. Each CDR3 is given with its conserved first and last residue. Fields, in order: V gene, clone size, J gene, D gene, CDR3 DNA, CDR3 protein. D genes are given only for firm matches. Not every row has a clone size; where given, it reads once, few, many or a size class.

>TRBV18|.|TRBJ2-2|TRBD1
TGTGCCAGCTCACCGAAGTTCACAGGGGTGGTCGGGGAGCTGTTTTTT
CASSPKFTGVVGELFF
>TRBV6-5|few|TRBJ1-4|.
TGTGCCAGCAGTTACGGGGTCCAGGGCGGTGAAAAACTGTTTTTT
CASSYGVQGGEKLFF
>TRBV7-2|many|TRBJ2-7|TRBD1
TGTGCCAGCAGCTTATATGTTTCCAGGGGGTTTAGCTACGAGCAGTACTTC
CASSLYVSRGFSYEQYF
>TRBV9|.|TRBJ2-7|.
TGTGCCAGCAGCGTAGGGTCCCGGGACCCCTACGAGCAGTACTTC
CASSVGSRDPYEQYF
>TRBV6-5|.|TRBJ2-7|.
TGTGCCAGCGCCGTAGGCGGAGGGACCTACGAGCAGTACTTC
CASAVGGGTYEQYF
>TRBV2|.|TRBJ1-2|TRBD1
TGTGCCAGCAGTTCTACGACAGGGCGCTATGGCTACACCTTC
CASSSTTGRYGYTF
>TRBV7-3|.|TRBJ2-7|.
TGTGCCAGCAGCTTAGGACCATCCTACGAGCAGTACTTC
CASSLGPSYEQYF
>TRBV7-9|.|TRBJ1-1|.
TGTGCCAGCAGCTTCGTACAGGGTGGGGACACTGAAGCTTTCTTT
CASSFVQGGDTEAFF
>TRBV2|.|TRBJ1-1|.
TGTGCCAGCAAGTGGGTAGGAGCGGGCACTGAAGCTTTCTTT
CASKWVGAGTEAFF
>TRBV2|few|TRBJ1-1|TRBD1
TGTGCCAGCGGACGGGACAGGGCTTTTCCTGAAGCTTTCTTT
CASGRDRAFPEAFF
>TRBV5-1|.|TRBJ2-5|TRBD1
TGCGCCAGCAGCTTGTTTCAGGGGGCGAGAGAGACCCAGTACTTC
CASSLFQGARETQYF
>TRBV2|.|TRBJ2-3|.
TGTGCCAGCAGTGAAGCAACAGGAGCAGATACGCAGTATTTT
CASSEATGADTQYF
>TRBV5-1|.|TRBJ2-2|.
TGCGCCAGCACCCCCCAAGGGCCTAACACCGGGGAGCTGTTTTTT
CASTPQGPNTGELFF
>TRBV5-4|.|TRBJ1-6|.
TGTGCCAGCAGCTCCACGTCAGGGAGCTCCTATAATTCACCCCTCCACTTT
CASSSTSGSSYNSPLHF
>TRBV20-1|.|TRBJ2-7|TRBD1
TGCAGTGCCACCACTGACAGGGAAAAGTACTTC
CSATTDREKYF
>TRBV27|.|TRBJ2-5|.
TGTGCCAGCAGTATCAGACGGGGCCAAGAGACCCAGTACTTC
CASSIRRGQETQYF
>TRBV27|.|TRBJ2-2|.
TGTGCCAGCAGTCAGAACACCGGGGAGCTGTTTTTT
CASSQNTGELFF